These 17 T cell receptor beta chains came from one sample sequenced in a study of siplizumab effects on memory and regulatory T cells. Profiling relied on immunoSEQ multiplex PCR, and the TCRdb table lists in-frame clones only, not all of them. This table holds 70,000 or so clones, approximately 88% found once. The sample comprised Tregs sorted from blood. The receptor set was obtained from a human donor in good health.

This chain uses TRBV10-3 with TRBJ2-2, with D tentatively TRBD2 (6 bases). Germline-derived CDR1 and CDR2 are ENHRY and SYGVKD. V lost 2 bases to trimming and J lost 2 bases, with 15 bases between them. The CDR3 is made up of 17 amino acids. As DNA, the CDR3 is TGTGCCATCAGTGAGAGGGGTAGGCGGGATAACACCGGGGAGCTGTTTTTT. This encodes CAISERGRRDNTGELFF.

The J gene is TRBJ2-3, the V gene TRBV5-1, with TRBD2 identical over 13 bases. Germline lookup yields CDR1 SGHRS and CDR2 YFSETQ. V lost 8 bases and J lost 2; bases outside the gene matches: 5. This CDR3 contains 15 residues. The CDR3 is CASTSGRDDTDTQYF. In DNA, the CDR3 is TGCGCCAGTACTAGCGGGAGGGACGACACAGATACGCAGTATTTT. The full variable domain, with the rest looked up from reference TRBV5-1 and TRBJ2-3, is KAGVTQTPRYLIKTRGQQVTLSCSPISGHRSVSWYQQTPGQGLQFLFEYFSETQRNKGNFPGRFSGRQFSNSRSEMNVSTLELGDSALYLCASTSGRDDTDTQYFGPGTRLTVL.

The rearrangement links TRBV30 to TRBJ2-1; the D is unclear. This CDR3 has 11 amino acids. Germline lookup yields CDR1 GTSNPN and CDR2 SVGIG (reference sequence). Trimming shortened V by 0 bases and J by 10 bases, and 7 bases separated the two germline ends. In nucleotides, the CDR3 is TGTGCCTGGAGTGTTGGTCGGGAGCAGTTCTTC. Residues: CAWSVGREQFF.

V and J are TRBV6-1 and TRBJ1-6; the D is unclear. Germline loops: CDR1 MNHNS, CDR2 SASEGT. The CDR3 contains 16 residues. The ends were cut back, 1 base at V and 4 bases at J, with 11 bases in the middle. The CDR3: CASSEGLAAYNSPLHF. The CDR3 DNA is TGTGCCAGCAGTGAAGGGTTGGCGGCTTATAATTCACCCCTCCACTTT.

The chain combines TRBV7-2 with TRBJ1-1, with 8 positions matching TRBD1. Looked up from germline, CDR1 is SGHTA and CDR2 is FQGNSA. Trimming took 5 bases from V and 5 from J; bases not matched to a gene: 7. The CDR3 has 14 residues. The CDR3 sequence: CASSPRQGFTEAFF. The CDR3, as DNA: TGTGCCAGCAGCCCCCGACAGGGGTTTACTGAAGCTTTCTTT.

The chain recombines TRBV7-9 with TRBJ2-3; TRBD1 is a possible D gene (5 bases). Germline V CDR1 and CDR2: SEHNR, FQNEAQ (reference sequence). CDR3 length equals 14 residues. The germline V and J ends were trimmed by 6 bases and 2 bases, with 12 bases remaining between them. The DNA for the CDR3 is TGTGCCAGCAGTAAAAGGGGCCTCACAGATACGCAGTATTTT. Translation gives CASSKRGLTDTQYF.

The chain is built from TRBV4-1 and TRBJ1-4; no clear D. The CDR3 is 17 residues long. V shed 0 bases and J shed 0 bases, with 11 bases lying between them. Per the germline V gene, CDR1 is MGHRA and CDR2 is YSYEKL. The CDR3, as DNA: TGCGCCAGCAGCCAAGATGCCCAAGTTGCAACTAATGAAAAACTGTTTTTT. It translates to CASSQDAQVATNEKLFF.

The genes are TRBV28 and TRBJ2-7, with 9 bases that match TRBD1. The CDR3 contains 12 residues. The V gene's germline CDR1 is MDHEN and CDR2 SYDVKM. Germline trimming cut 10 bases from V and 6 bases from J; bases unmatched to any gene: 7. CDR3 residues: CATLTGGGEQYF. CDR3 DNA sequence: TGTGCCACCCTGACAGGGGGAGGCGAGCAGTACTTC.

The CDR3 DNA reads as TGTGCCAGCAGTACCAGAGTGAACACTGAAGCTTTCTTT. This codes for CASSTRVNTEAFF. The chain combines TRBV2 with TRBJ1-1; D ambiguous. There are 13 residues in the CDR3. Germline CDR1 reads SNHLY; CDR2 reads FYNNEI. Trimming took off 5 bases at V and 0 bases at J, with 7 bases between the two ends.

This chain connects TRBV4-3 to TRBJ2-7; the match to TRBD1 covers 10 bases. The CDR3 is made up of 16 amino acids. From germline, CDR1 is LGHNA and CDR2 YSLEER. V lost 4 bases and J lost 5; bases outside the gene matches: 11. The CDR3 region has the DNA TGCGCCAGCAGCCCTACCCTGACAGGGGGCTTCCACGAGCAGTACTTC. Its protein is CASSPTLTGGFHEQYF.

As concerns this clone: The sample holds other DNA sequences that translate to the same CDR3. The V and J genes are TRBV30 and TRBJ1-2; a possible D gene is TRBD1 (6 bases). The CDR3 sequence is 13 residues long. Looked up from germline, CDR1 is GTSNPN and CDR2 is SVGIG (reference sequence). Trimming cost V 2 bases and J 2 bases, with 9 bases left between them. CDR3 amino acids: CAWSRGQNYGYTF. CDR3 bases: TGTGCCTGGAGTCGGGGACAAAACTATGGCTACACCTTC.

The J gene is TRBJ2-7, the V gene TRBV7-8; no reliable D call. Germline assignment: CDR1 SGHVS and CDR2 FQNEAQ. V was trimmed by 2 bases and J by 3 bases, leaving 8 bases between them. The length of the CDR3 is 13 residues. The CDR3 sequence is CASSLTESYEQYF. CDR3 sequence (DNA): TGTGCCAGCAGCTTAACAGAAAGCTACGAGCAGTACTTC.

CDR3 nucleotide sequence: TGTGCCAGCTCACCTGATCAGGGGTTTGGCTACACCTTC. It codes for CASSPDQGFGYTF. The V call is TRBV18, the J call TRBJ1-2, with D possibly matching TRBD1 (6 bases). CDR3 length: 13 residues. CDR1 and CDR2 (germline): KGHSH, LQKENI. V lost 3 bases and J lost 7, with 12 bases in between.

In this sample, this clone turned up a few times. V and J are TRBV5-4 and TRBJ2-7; no clear D. This CDR3 is built from 14 residues. Per the germline V gene, CDR1 is SGHNT and CDR2 is YYREEE (reference sequence). V was cut by 2 bases and J by 0 bases, with 9 bases left in between. CDR3 bases: TGTGCCAGCAGCTTAGGCGGCCACTCCTACGAGCAGTACTTC. It is translated as CASSLGGHSYEQYF.

V gene TRBV7-6 combines with J gene TRBJ2-7, with TRBD1 matching 9 bases. This CDR3 region has 15 residues. V lost 6 bases, J lost 0 bases, and 6 bases stayed unmatched. The germline V gene has CDR1 SGHVS and CDR2 FNYEAQ. CDR3 nucleotide sequence: TGTGCCAGCAGTCGGACAGGGGCGAGCTCCTACGAGCAGTACTTC. This translates into CASSRTGASSYEQYF.

The chain combines TRBV4-2 with TRBJ1-2; D gene uncertain. The length of the CDR3 is 15 residues. Trimming shortened V by 1 base and J by 5 bases, and 14 bases separated the two germline ends. Germline CDR1 LGHNA, CDR2 YNFKEQ. CDR3 nucleotides: TGTGCCAGCAGCCAAGTGACAATCCCCGATTATGGCTACACCTTC. Translating it yields CASSQVTIPDYGYTF.

This chain joins TRBV7-2 and TRBJ2-3; D unresolved. The V end lost 1 base, the J end lost 2 bases, and 13 bases lay between the germline ends. Per germline, CDR1 SGHTA and CDR2 FQGNSA. This CDR3 region has 16 residues. CDR3 bases: TGTGCCAGCAGCTTAGTCCGACACGCTGCCACAGATACGCAGTATTTT. It specifies CASSLVRHAATDTQYF.